One and the same sample provided the 22 T cell receptor beta chains below, sequenced in a study of preoperative IRX-2 immunotherapy in early breast cancer. This table comes from immunoSEQ multiplex PCR, and its TCRdb copy is limited to in-frame clones, with some not included. The table records around 62,000 clones, 94% of them present only once. The treatment was: preoperative locoregional IRX-2 cytokine immunotherapy. The specimen was taken from a patient treated with IRX-2 immunotherapy. The receptor set was obtained from a human donor with breast cancer.

The chain joins TRBV19 to TRBJ1-5, with a weak D call TRBD1 (6 bases). Germline values: CDR1 LNHDA, CDR2 SQIVND (reference sequence). V was cut by 3 bases and J by 1 base, with 16 bases left in between. The CDR3 has 17 residues. DNA for the CDR3: TGTGCCAGTAGTATTACCCTCTCACAGGGAAGCAATCAGCCCCAGCATTTT. Its protein product is CASSITLSQGSNQPQHF.

The chain combines TRBV19 with TRBJ2-3; 8 bases fit TRBD2. V dropped 5 bases and J dropped 6; count of bases not matched to a gene: 10. Germline-derived CDR1 and CDR2 are LNHDA and SQIVND (reference sequence). The CDR3 has 15 amino acids. CDR3 coding DNA: TGTGCCAGTAGTGTAAGCGGGAGTGTGGGGGATACGCAGTATTTT. Encoded protein: CASSVSGSVGDTQYF. Together with reference TRBV19 and TRBJ2-3, the CDR3 gives the full variable domain: DGGITQSPKYLFRKEGQNVTLSCEQNLNHDAMYWYRQDPGQGLRLIYYSQIVNDFQKGDIAEGYSVSREKKESFPLTVTSAQKNPTAFYLCASSVSGSVGDTQYFGPGTRLTVL.

This sequence joins TRBV11-3 and TRBJ2-3, with 7 positions matching TRBD2. Germline-derived CDR1 and CDR2 are SGHNT and YENEEA. This CDR3 region has 18 residues. Trimming took 2 bases from V and 12 from J; bases not matched to a gene: 23. CDR3 bases: TGTGCCAGCAGCTTAACTTCGGTGGGGAGTGGAGCGGGGACGGGACAGTATTTT. This sequence encodes CASSLTSVGSGAGTGQYF.

The chain combines TRBV2 with TRBJ1-5; 11 bases match TRBD1. The CDR3 is 15 amino acids. Germline V gene sequence: CDR1 SNHLY, CDR2 FYNNEI. V lost 11 bases and J lost 7; bases outside the gene matches: 13. The CDR3 DNA sequence: TGTGCCTCACGGCACAGGACAGGGGGCGAACAGCCCCAGCATTTT. It specifies CASRHRTGGEQPQHF.

The chain uses TRBV21-1 and TRBJ2-4; the table gives TRBD2 as D, unverified against the DNA. TRBV21-1 is shown as a pseudogene. The CDR3 consists of 15 residues. CDR3 loop: CASRWTGRSKNIQYF. CDR3 in DNA: TGTGCCAGCAGATGGACTGGCCGGTCCAAAAACATTCAGTACTTC.

The rearrangement joins TRBV5-4 to TRBJ2-7, with TRBD2 identical over 13 bases. CDR3 length equals 17 residues. Germline CDR1 reads SGHNT; CDR2 reads YYREEE (reference sequence). V shed 4 bases, J shed 0 bases, and the junction held 7 bases outside the gene matches. CDR3 loop: CASSPRTSGGSSYEQYF. As DNA, the CDR3 is TGTGCCAGCAGCCCACGGACTAGCGGGGGTAGCTCCTACGAGCAGTACTTC.

The chain couples TRBV30 to TRBJ1-6, with unresolved D. Germline CDR1 and CDR2: GTSNPN and SVGIG (reference sequence). This CDR3 contains 16 residues. Trimming shortened V by 2 bases and J by 12 bases, and 23 bases separated the two germline ends. The CDR3 sequence is CAWSFHSGLNSRPLHF. DNA of the CDR3: TGTGCCTGGAGTTTCCACTCGGGCCTTAATTCACGACCCCTCCACTTT.

For the CDR3, the DNA is TGTGCCAGCAGTTACTCGATCCAGCCCCAGCATTTT. This sequence encodes CASSYSIQPQHF. The rearrangement uses TRBV6-6 and TRBJ1-5; D is uncertain. The germline V gene encodes CDR1 MNHNY and CDR2 SVGAGI (reference sequence). The CDR3 is 12 amino acids. V was pared by 0 bases and J by 7 bases, with 4 bases between.

This sequence joins TRBV7-8 and TRBJ1-4; TRBD1 agrees at 8 bases. Germline V gene lookup returns CDR1 SGHVS and CDR2 FQNEAQ. CDR3 length equals 15 residues. V shed 0 bases, J shed 8 bases, and the junction held 5 bases outside the gene matches. For the CDR3, the DNA is TGTGCCAGCAGCTTAGCGCGGGGACAGGTAGAAAAACTGTTTTTT. Translation gives CASSLARGQVEKLFF.

The chain couples TRBV15 to TRBJ1-5, with D perhaps matching TRBD1 (5 bases). V lost 3 bases to trimming and J lost 5 bases, with 14 bases between them. There are 15 residues in the CDR3. The germline CDR1 and CDR2 sequences are LNHNV and YYDKDF (reference sequence). CDR3 sequence reads: CATSRDQGRHQPQHF. CDR3 sequence (DNA): TGTGCCACCAGCAGGGACCAGGGCCGTCATCAGCCCCAGCATTTT.

This clone was found once. V and J are TRBV28 and TRBJ1-2, with D tentatively TRBD1 (5 bases). V lost 3 bases to trimming and J lost 2 bases, with 13 bases between them. The CDR3 runs 15 residues. Germline CDR1 reads MDHEN; CDR2 reads SYDVKM. The CDR3 nucleotides read TGTGCCAGCAGTTTCGGGCCGGGGGTGAACTATGGCTACACCTTC. Encoded protein: CASSFGPGVNYGYTF.

The chain recombines TRBV7-2 with TRBJ1-2, with D unclear. Deletions cut 4 bases from V and 6 bases from J, with 9 bases between. Germline V CDR1 and CDR2: SGHTA, FQGNSA. The CDR3 totals 12 residues. The CDR3 is CASSYGFDGYTF. CDR3 in DNA: TGTGCCAGCAGCTATGGATTCGATGGCTACACCTTC.

This chain links TRBV16 with TRBJ1-3; 7 bases map to TRBD1. The CDR3 is 14 amino acids. Per the germline V gene, CDR1 is KGHSY and CDR2 is FQNENV. Trimming removed 5 bases from V and 2 bases from J; junction bases left unmatched: 3. The CDR3 here is CASSSTGAGNTIYF. The CDR3 DNA follows: TGTGCCAGCAGCTCTACAGGGGCTGGAAACACCATATATTTT.

The genes are TRBV6-6 and TRBJ1-5; unclear D gene. Trimming took off 7 bases at V and 4 bases at J, with 20 bases between the two ends. The CDR3 has 16 amino acids. Germline values: CDR1 MNHNY, CDR2 SVGAGI (reference sequence). CDR3 bases: TGTGCCAGCACCAGTACGGATGTGGCCTCGAATCAGCCCCAGCATTTT. It encodes CASTSTDVASNQPQHF.

The chain is built from TRBV28 and TRBJ2-5; the D gene is possibly TRBD2 (8 bases). Germline V gene sequence: CDR1 MDHEN, CDR2 SYDVKM. The CDR3 consists of 16 residues. The germline V and J ends were trimmed by 2 bases and 3 bases, with 16 bases remaining between them. CDR3 region: CASSLNGRGPEETQYF. DNA of the CDR3: TGTGCCAGCAGTTTAAACGGGAGGGGGCCCGAAGAGACCCAGTACTTC.

V is TRBV5-6 and J is TRBJ2-3; no firm D call. CDR3 length equals 16 residues. The V gene lost 4 bases and the J gene lost 3 bases, with 18 bases spanning the gap. Germline V lookup: CDR1 SGHDT, CDR2 YYEEEE. CDR3 sequence: CASSRATNKRTDTQYF. For the CDR3, the DNA is TGTGCCAGCAGCCGAGCTACTAACAAGAGGACAGATACGCAGTATTTT.

This clone was seen only once. This rearrangement joins TRBV4-2 to TRBJ2-1; 7 bases are shared with TRBD2. The V and J ends lost 4 bases and 3 bases, in that order; junction bases with no gene match: 6. This CDR3 region has 15 residues. Looked up from germline, CDR1 is LGHNA and CDR2 is YNFKEQ. The CDR3 nucleotides read TGTGCCAGCAGCCGCACACCGGGGGGCTACAATGAGCAGTTCTTC. It encodes CASSRTPGGYNEQFF.

V gene TRBV10-3 combines with J gene TRBJ1-4; TRBD1 agrees at 10 bases. V shed 5 bases, J shed 10 bases, and the junction held 7 bases outside the gene matches. The CDR3 is 14 amino acids. CDR1 is ENHRY, CDR2 SYGVKD, per germline. The CDR3: CAISLGGQGSKLFF. The DNA for the CDR3 is TGTGCCATCAGTTTGGGGGGACAGGGGTCAAAACTGTTTTTT.

V is TRBV21-1 and J is TRBJ2-7; the table's D call of TRBD1 was not tested on the DNA. TRBV21-1 is flagged as a pseudogene. CDR3 length equals 14 residues. The CDR3 loop reads CASSKVGRACEQYF. Here the CDR3 DNA reads TGTGCCAGCAGCAAAGTGGGCAGGGCCTGCGAGCAGTACTTC.

This clone was detected only once. The chain couples TRBV5-4 to TRBJ2-5, with D possibly TRBD1 on 6 matching bases. The CDR3 runs to 14 residues. V was pared by 2 bases and J by 1 base, with 9 bases between. Germline assignment: CDR1 SGHNT and CDR2 YYREEE (reference sequence). As DNA, the CDR3 is TGTGCCAGCAGCTTCAGGGGAAGCCAAGAGACCCAGTACTTC. Residues: CASSFRGSQETQYF. Full variable domain (missing parts from reference TRBV5-4 and TRBJ2-5): ETGVTQSPTHLIKTRGQQVTLRCSSQSGHNTVSWYQQALGQGPQFIFQYYREEENGRGNFPPRFSGLQFPNYSSELNVNALELDDSALYLCASSFRGSQETQYFGPGTRLLVL.

This chain links TRBV4-2 with TRBJ1-1, with TRBD1 identical over 7 bases. V lost 4 bases, J lost 3 bases, and 5 bases stayed unmatched. This CDR3 spans 14 amino acids. Looked up from germline, CDR1 is LGHNA and CDR2 is YNFKEQ. CDR3 sequence (DNA): TGTGCCAGCAGCCGAAGACAGGGAGACACTGAAGCTTTCTTT. It specifies CASSRRQGDTEAFF.

Note on this clone: Other DNA sequences in the same sample also yield this CDR3. The rearrangement joins TRBV18 to TRBJ2-5; D remains unclear. This CDR3 has 13 residues. Trimming cost V 2 bases and J 1 base, with 5 bases left between them. CDR1 and CDR2 from the germline V gene are KGHSH and LQKENI. In DNA, the CDR3 is TGTGCCAGCTCACCATCCGGCCAAGAGACCCAGTACTTC. Translating gives CASSPSGQETQYF.